The next 2 T cell receptor beta chains were all read from a single sample in a study of blood T cell repertoires in COVID-19. The data were produced by immunoSEQ multiplex PCR, yet TCRdb's version contains in-frame clones alone and is incomplete. The sample records about 280,000 clones, approximately 86% being singletons. Sequenced sample: peripheral blood. The origin of the receptors is a woman aged 70-85 years with COVID-19, enrolled during active disease.

V gene TRBV7-9 combines with J gene TRBJ2-1; 9 bases are shared with TRBD2. Germline V CDR1 and CDR2: SEHNR, FQNEAQ (reference sequence). The CDR3 has 17 residues. The V segment lost 5 bases and the J segment 6 bases; nucleotides outside the gene matches: 14. CDR3 nucleotide sequence: TGTGCCAGCAGCCCTCCTCTGACTAGCGGAGAACTCAATGAGCAGTTCTTC. Its protein product is CASSPPLTSGELNEQFF. The full variable domain, its missing parts supplied by reference TRBV7-9 and TRBJ2-1, is DTGVSQNPRHKITKRGQNVTFRCDPISEHNRLYWYRQTLGQGPEFLTYFQNEAQLEKSRLLSDRFSAERPKGSFSTLEIQRTEQGDSAMYLCASSPPLTSGELNEQFFGPGTRLTVL.

This clone has a handful of counts. The chain links TRBV4-1 to TRBJ1-2; no definite D call. The CDR3 covers 15 residues. Germline V gene data show CDR1 as MGHRA and CDR2 as YSYEKL. Trimming cost V 2 bases and J 5 bases, with 15 bases left between them. The DNA for the CDR3 is TGCGCCAGCAGCCAAACCACTACCGTTCGGTATGGCTACACCTTC. The encoded protein is CASSQTTTVRYGYTF.